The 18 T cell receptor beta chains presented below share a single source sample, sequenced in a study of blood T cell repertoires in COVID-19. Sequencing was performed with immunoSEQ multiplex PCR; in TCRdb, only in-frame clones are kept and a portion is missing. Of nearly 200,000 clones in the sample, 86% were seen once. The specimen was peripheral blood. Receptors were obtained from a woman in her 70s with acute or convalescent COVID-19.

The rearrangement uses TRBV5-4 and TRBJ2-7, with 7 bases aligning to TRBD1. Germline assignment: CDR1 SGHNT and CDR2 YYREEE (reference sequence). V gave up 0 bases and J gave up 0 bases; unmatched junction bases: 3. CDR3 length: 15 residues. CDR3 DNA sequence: TGTGCCAGCAGCTTGGCGGGACAGAGCTCCTACGAGCAGTACTTC. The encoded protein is CASSLAGQSSYEQYF.

The CDR3 nucleotides read TGTGCCAGCAGTCGACTAGCGGGAGGGATCGAGCAGTACTTC. Protein product: CASSRLAGGIEQYF. This chain links TRBV28 with TRBJ2-7, with TRBD2 matching 14 bases. Germline-derived CDR1 and CDR2 are MDHEN and SYDVKM. With V trimmed by 5 bases and J by 6 bases, 3 bases remained unmatched. This CDR3 spans 14 amino acids.

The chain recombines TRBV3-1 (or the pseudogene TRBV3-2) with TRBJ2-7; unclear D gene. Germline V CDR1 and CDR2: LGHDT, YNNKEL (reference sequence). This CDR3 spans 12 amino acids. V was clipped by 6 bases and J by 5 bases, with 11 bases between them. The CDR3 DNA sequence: TGTGCCAGCAGACTAAACAAGGACGAGCAGTACTTC. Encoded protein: CASRLNKDEQYF.

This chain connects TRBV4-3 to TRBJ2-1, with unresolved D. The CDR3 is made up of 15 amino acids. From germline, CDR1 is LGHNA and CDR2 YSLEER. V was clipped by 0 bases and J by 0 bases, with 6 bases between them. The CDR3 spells CASSQDLSSYNEQFF. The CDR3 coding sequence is TGCGCCAGCAGCCAAGATCTAAGCTCCTACAATGAGCAGTTCTTC.

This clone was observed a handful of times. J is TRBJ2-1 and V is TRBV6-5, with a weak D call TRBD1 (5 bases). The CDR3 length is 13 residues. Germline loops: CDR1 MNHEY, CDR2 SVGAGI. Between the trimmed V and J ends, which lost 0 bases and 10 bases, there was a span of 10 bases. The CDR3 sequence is CASSYSGPTEQFF. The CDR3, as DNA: TGTGCCAGCAGTTACTCGGGGCCAACCGAGCAGTTCTTC.

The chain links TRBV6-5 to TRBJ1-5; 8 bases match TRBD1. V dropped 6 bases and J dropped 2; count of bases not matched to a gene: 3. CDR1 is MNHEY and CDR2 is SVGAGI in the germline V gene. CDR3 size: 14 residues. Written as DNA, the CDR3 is TGTGCCAGCAGCCAGGACAGGGGCAATCAGCCCCAGCATTTT. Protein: CASSQDRGNQPQHF.

CDR3 nucleotides: TGCGCCAGCCACGTAGGGGGGGGAAGCACAGATACGCAGTATTTT. Encoded protein: CASHVGGGSTDTQYF. V usage is TRBV5-1 and J usage is TRBJ2-3; D may be TRBD2 (7 bases). Between the trimmed V and J ends, which lost 7 bases and 0 bases, there was a span of 15 bases. Germline V gene data show CDR1 as SGHRS and CDR2 as YFSETQ. CDR3 length: 15 amino acids.

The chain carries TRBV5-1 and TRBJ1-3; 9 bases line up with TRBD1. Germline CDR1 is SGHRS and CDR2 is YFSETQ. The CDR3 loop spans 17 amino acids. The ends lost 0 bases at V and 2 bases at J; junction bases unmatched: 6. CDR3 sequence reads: CASSLVMGQGAGNTIYF. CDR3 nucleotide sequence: TGCGCCAGCAGCTTGGTTATGGGACAGGGAGCTGGAAACACCATATATTTT.

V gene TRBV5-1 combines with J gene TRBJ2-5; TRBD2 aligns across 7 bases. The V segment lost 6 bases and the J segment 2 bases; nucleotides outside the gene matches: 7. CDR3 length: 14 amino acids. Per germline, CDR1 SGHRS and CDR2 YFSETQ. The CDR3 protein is CASKLLAQQETQYF. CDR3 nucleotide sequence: TGCGCCAGCAAGTTACTAGCGCAGCAAGAGACCCAGTACTTC. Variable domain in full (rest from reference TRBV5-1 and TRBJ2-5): KAGVTQTPRYLIKTRGQQVTLSCSPISGHRSVSWYQQTPGQGLQFLFEYFSETQRNKGNFPGRFSGRQFSNSRSEMNVSTLELGDSALYLCASKLLAQQETQYFGPGTRLLVL.

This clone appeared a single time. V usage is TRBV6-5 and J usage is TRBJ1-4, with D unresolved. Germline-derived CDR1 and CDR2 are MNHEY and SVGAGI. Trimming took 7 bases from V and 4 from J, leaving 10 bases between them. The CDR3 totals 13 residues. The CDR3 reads CASTGRNNEKLFF. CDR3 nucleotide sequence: TGTGCCAGCACAGGCAGGAATAATGAAAAACTGTTTTTT.

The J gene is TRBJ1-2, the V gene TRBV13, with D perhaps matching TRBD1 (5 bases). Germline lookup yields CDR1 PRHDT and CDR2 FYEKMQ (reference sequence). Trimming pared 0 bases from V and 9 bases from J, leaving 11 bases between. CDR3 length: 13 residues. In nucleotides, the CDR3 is TGTGCCAGCAGCTTAGGAGCGGGGGGAAGCTACACCTTC. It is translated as CASSLGAGGSYTF. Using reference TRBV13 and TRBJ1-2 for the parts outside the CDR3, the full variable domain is AAGVIQSPRHLIKEKRETATLKCYPIPRHDTVYWYQQGPGQDPQFLISFYEKMQSDKGSIPDRFSAQQFSDYHSELNMSSLELGDSALYFCASSLGAGGSYTFGSGTRLTVV.

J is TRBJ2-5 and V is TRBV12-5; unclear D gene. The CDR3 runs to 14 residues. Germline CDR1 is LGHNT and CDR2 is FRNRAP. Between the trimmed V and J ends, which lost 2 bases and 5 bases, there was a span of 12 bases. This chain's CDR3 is CASGLPGFPETQYF. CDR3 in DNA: TGTGCTAGTGGTTTGCCGGGTTTCCCCGAGACCCAGTACTTC.

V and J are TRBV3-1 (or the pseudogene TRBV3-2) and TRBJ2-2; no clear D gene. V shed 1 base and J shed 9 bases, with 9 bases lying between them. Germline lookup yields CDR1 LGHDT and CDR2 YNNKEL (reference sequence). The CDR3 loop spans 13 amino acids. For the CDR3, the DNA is TGTGCCAGCAGCCAAGGCAGTGATCGGGAGCTGTTTTTT. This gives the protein CASSQGSDRELFF.

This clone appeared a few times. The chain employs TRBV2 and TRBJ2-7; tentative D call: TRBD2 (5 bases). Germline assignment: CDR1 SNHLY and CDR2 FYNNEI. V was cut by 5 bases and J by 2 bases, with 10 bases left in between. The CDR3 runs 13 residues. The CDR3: CASSREAPYEQYF. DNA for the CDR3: TGTGCCAGCAGTCGGGAAGCCCCCTACGAGCAGTACTTC.

CDR3 residues: CASSKQTGSDTQYF. DNA of the CDR3: TGTGCCAGCAGCAAACAGACAGGGTCAGATACGCAGTATTTT. The chain uses TRBV7-3 and TRBJ2-3; 7 bases are shared with TRBD1. The V segment lost 5 bases and the J segment 4 bases; nucleotides outside the gene matches: 6. From germline, CDR1 is SGHTA and CDR2 FQGTGA. The CDR3 is 14 residues long.

This CDR3 is CASNDRAGTEAFF. CDR3 DNA: TGTGCCAGCAATGACAGGGCGGGCACTGAAGCTTTCTTT. The chain links TRBV12-3 or TRBV12-4 to TRBJ1-1, with 7 bases that match TRBD1. CDR3 length: 13 residues. V shed 7 bases, J shed 4 bases, and the junction held 6 bases outside the gene matches.

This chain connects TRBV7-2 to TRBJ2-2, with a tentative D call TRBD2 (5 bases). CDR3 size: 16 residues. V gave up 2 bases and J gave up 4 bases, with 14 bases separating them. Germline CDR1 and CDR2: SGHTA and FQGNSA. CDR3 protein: CASSLKTSGPTGELFF. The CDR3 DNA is TGTGCCAGCAGCTTAAAAACGAGCGGACCCACCGGGGAGCTGTTTTTT.

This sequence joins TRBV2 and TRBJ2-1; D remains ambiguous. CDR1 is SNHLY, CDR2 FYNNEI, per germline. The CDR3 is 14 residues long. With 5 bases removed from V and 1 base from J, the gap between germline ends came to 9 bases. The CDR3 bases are TGTGCCAGCAGTTATCGCGGTTCCTACAATGAGCAGTTCTTC. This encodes CASSYRGSYNEQFF.